The 30 T cell receptor beta chains reported below all come from one sample, sequenced in a study of blood T cell repertoires in COVID-19. Measured with immunoSEQ multiplex PCR; TCRdb has only the in-frame clones, and not every one. Found here are approximately 90,000 clones, around nine tenths of them singletons; the top ten hold roughly a sixth. The sequencing input was peripheral blood. Source of these receptors: an elderly woman with acute or convalescent COVID-19.

For the CDR3, the DNA is TGTGCCAGCCGGGGTGGAGGGACCTACGAGCAGTACTTC. Protein: CASRGGGTYEQYF. V and J are TRBV25-1 and TRBJ2-7, with D possibly TRBD2 on 6 matching bases. CDR3 size: 13 residues. CDR1 MGHDK and CDR2 SYGVNS come from the germline V gene. V lost 8 bases and J lost 2, with 13 bases in between.

This chain links TRBV5-8 with TRBJ2-1; 8 bases map to TRBD1. This CDR3 spans 16 amino acids. Looked up from germline, CDR1 is SGHTS and CDR2 is YDEGEE. J was trimmed by 8 bases and V by 0 bases; bases with no gene match: 10. The CDR3 DNA reads as TGTGCCAGCAGCTTGGGTGCAGGGGGCGCATCCGATGAGCAGTTCTTC. It is translated as CASSLGAGGASDEQFF.

The rearrangement links TRBV19 to TRBJ1-6; 7 nucleotides align to TRBD1. With V trimmed by 2 bases and J by 7 bases, 8 bases remained unmatched. The CDR3 has 16 amino acids. The V gene's germline CDR1 is LNHDA and CDR2 SQIVND (reference sequence). For the CDR3, the DNA is TGTGCCAGTAGTATATTCAGGGGGGCGCAGAATTCACCCCTCCACTTT. Protein sequence: CASSIFRGAQNSPLHF.

J is TRBJ2-7 and V is TRBV6-1, with TRBD2 as a possible D gene (5 bases). Germline CDR1 and CDR2: MNHNS and SASEGT. The CDR3 loop spans 15 amino acids. Trimming cost V 0 bases and J 0 bases, with 9 bases left between them. This CDR3 is CASSEAPGSSYEQYF. DNA for the CDR3: TGTGCCAGCAGTGAAGCCCCGGGGAGCTCCTACGAGCAGTACTTC.

The CDR3: CASSIALAPGYEQYF. The CDR3 DNA is TGTGCCAGTAGTATAGCACTCGCTCCAGGCTACGAGCAGTACTTC. V usage is TRBV19 and J usage is TRBJ2-7; no clear D gene. The CDR3 has 15 amino acids. Deletions cut 1 base from V and 3 bases from J, with 13 bases between. The germline gives CDR1 LNHDA, CDR2 SQIVND (reference sequence).

The DNA of the CDR3 is TGCGCCAGCAGCTTGGCCACGGGGGAGACCCAGTACTTC. Its translation: CASSLATGETQYF. The chain combines TRBV5-1 with TRBJ2-5, with D perhaps TRBD2 (5 bases). Per the germline V gene, CDR1 is SGHRS and CDR2 is YFSETQ. The V end lost 0 bases, the J end lost 5 bases, and 8 bases lay between the germline ends. The CDR3 sequence is 13 residues long.

The chain combines TRBV18 with TRBJ2-5; 7 nucleotides align to TRBD2. The V gene end was trimmed by 3 bases and the J gene end by 6 bases; junction bases not matched to a gene: 13. This CDR3 region has 16 residues. Germline CDR1 is KGHSH and CDR2 is LQKENI. The CDR3: CASSPRQRDSKKTQYF. CDR3 DNA: TGTGCCAGCTCACCCCGACAGCGGGATTCTAAAAAGACCCAGTACTTC.

As DNA, the CDR3 is TGTGCCAGCGCCCTGGGCAGGAGGAGCACAGATACGCAGTATTTT. This translates into CASALGRRSTDTQYF. The chain carries TRBV28 and TRBJ2-3; maybe TRBD2 (5 bases). The CDR3 spans 15 residues. In germline, CDR1 is MDHEN, CDR2 SYDVKM. V was cut by 8 bases and J by 0 bases, with 15 bases left in between.

The rearrangement joins TRBV5-4 to TRBJ2-5, with TRBD2 identical over 8 bases. CDR3 length: 16 amino acids. Germline loops: CDR1 SGHNT, CDR2 YYREEE (reference sequence). V dropped 4 bases and J dropped 1; count of bases not matched to a gene: 9. The CDR3 is CASSPLRSGGQETQYF. The CDR3 DNA reads as TGTGCCAGCAGCCCCCTCAGAAGCGGGGGCCAAGAGACCCAGTACTTC.

This chain connects TRBV19 to TRBJ2-7; 8 nucleotides match TRBD1. Germline values: CDR1 LNHDA, CDR2 SQIVND (reference sequence). V lost 5 bases to trimming and J lost 2 bases; unmatched junction nucleotides: 2. CDR3 length: 13 residues. In DNA, the CDR3 is TGTGCCAGTAGTGAGGGACAGGCCTACGAGCAGTACTTC. Translating gives CASSEGQAYEQYF.

This chain uses TRBV28 with TRBJ1-6; D gene ambiguous. The CDR3 covers 14 residues. Trimming cost V 3 bases and J 6 bases, with 9 bases left between them. The V gene's germline CDR1 is MDHEN and CDR2 SYDVKM. The chain's CDR3 is CASSFHSLNSPLHF. The CDR3 DNA follows: TGTGCCAGCAGTTTTCACAGCCTTAATTCACCCCTCCACTTT.

In its sample, this clone was seen once. The J gene is TRBJ2-7, the V gene TRBV6-5; TRBD1 matches 9 bases. This CDR3 is built from 15 residues. Germline loops: CDR1 MNHEY, CDR2 SVGAGI. Trimming cost V 6 bases and J 1 base; bases outside gene matches: 7. CDR3 sequence (DNA): TGTGCCAGCAGCCGGCCGGGACAGGGTTCCTACGAGCAGTACTTC. Its protein product is CASSRPGQGSYEQYF.

This clone has only a few counts. This chain connects TRBV4-1 to TRBJ1-5; 7 nucleotides align to TRBD1. The CDR3 consists of 15 residues. The germline V gene encodes CDR1 MGHRA and CDR2 YSYEKL. Unmatched junction bases numbered 1, after V lost 1 base and J lost 1 base. CDR3 loop: CASSQAQGSNQPQHF. CDR3 DNA sequence: TGCGCCAGCAGCCAAGCACAGGGGAGCAATCAGCCCCAGCATTTT.

J is TRBJ2-1 and V is TRBV6-5, with TRBD1 identical over 7 bases. V lost 5 bases and J lost 10; bases outside the gene matches: 11. Germline V gene sequence: CDR1 MNHEY, CDR2 SVGAGI. The CDR3 has 14 residues. The CDR3 protein is CASSPRTGTTEQFF. CDR3 nucleotides: TGTGCCAGCAGTCCGAGGACAGGCACGACGGAGCAGTTCTTC.

The chain recombines TRBV28 with TRBJ2-3; D gene ambiguous. Germline CDR1 MDHEN, CDR2 SYDVKM. The CDR3 is made up of 12 amino acids. Trimming shortened V by 8 bases and J by 4 bases, and 10 bases separated the two germline ends. CDR3 in DNA: TGTGCCAGCGCTTCATCGGCAGATACGCAGTATTTT. Translation gives CASASSADTQYF.

The V gene is TRBV25-1, the J gene TRBJ2-7; 16 nucleotides agree with TRBD2. CDR1 is MGHDK, CDR2 SYGVNS, per germline. The trim removed 7 bases at V and 2 bases at J, leaving 8 bases unmatched. The CDR3 sequence is 17 residues long. The CDR3 region has the DNA TGTGCCAGCACGCGCTCCGGGACTAGCGGGGGGGCCTACGAGCAGTACTTC. Its protein product is CASTRSGTSGGAYEQYF.

This sequence joins TRBV3-1 (or the pseudogene TRBV3-2) and TRBJ1-6, with 8 bases matching TRBD1. Trimming cost V 2 bases and J 10 bases; bases outside gene matches: 22. CDR3 size: 20 residues. The germline V gene has CDR1 LGHDT and CDR2 YNNKEL (reference sequence). The CDR3 reads CASSQQGPYLWTGKRSPLHF. DNA for the CDR3: TGTGCCAGCAGCCAACAAGGCCCTTACCTTTGGACAGGGAAGAGGTCACCCCTCCACTTT.

The rearrangement links TRBV6-5 to TRBJ1-3; D is undetermined. The CDR3 covers 13 residues. V shed 10 bases and J shed 1 base, with 11 bases lying between them. CDR1 is MNHEY, CDR2 SVGAGI, per germline. The CDR3 region has the DNA TGTGCCACCCGCCAGGCATCTGGAAACACCATATATTTT. Residues: CATRQASGNTIYF.

The genes are TRBV28 and TRBJ1-6; TRBD1 matches at 7 bases. The CDR3 is made up of 14 amino acids. With 2 bases clipped from V and 6 bases from J, the junction kept 1 base outside the gene matches. CDR1 is MDHEN and CDR2 is SYDVKM in the germline V gene. CDR3: CASSLNRGNSPLHF. The CDR3 DNA reads TGTGCCAGCAGTTTAAACAGGGGTAATTCACCCCTCCACTTT. Combining the CDR3 with reference TRBV28 and TRBJ1-6 gives the whole variable domain DVKVTQSSRYLVKRTGEKVFLECVQDMDHENMFWYRQDPGLGLRLIYFSYDVKMKEKGDIPEGYSVSREKKERFSLILESASTNQTSMYLCASSLNRGNSPLHFGNGTRLTVT.

This clone was detected a few times. This chain connects TRBV7-8 to TRBJ1-2; D is perhaps TRBD1 (5 bases). The V gene lost 3 bases and the J gene lost 4 bases, with 9 bases spanning the gap. The CDR3 runs 13 residues. Germline V lookup: CDR1 SGHVS, CDR2 FQNEAQ. The CDR3 nucleotides read TGTGCCAGCAGCTTCCAGGGCGCCTATGGCTACACCTTC. Protein product: CASSFQGAYGYTF.

This chain's CDR3 is CASSTRPGQGEKLFF. CDR3 DNA: TGTGCCAGCAGCACCCGACCGGGCCAGGGAGAAAAACTGTTTTTT. J is TRBJ1-4 and V is TRBV11-2, with TRBD1 as a possible D gene (5 bases). CDR3 size: 15 residues. V was pared by 5 bases and J by 8 bases, with 18 bases between. Germline V CDR1 and CDR2: SGHAT, FQNNGV.

In its sample, this clone was seen a few times. The gene calls are TRBV28 and TRBJ2-7; 10 nucleotides line up with TRBD1. Germline loops: CDR1 MDHEN, CDR2 SYDVKM. The ends lost 4 bases at V and 5 bases at J; junction bases unmatched: 8. The CDR3 is 15 residues long. DNA for the CDR3: TGTGCCAGCAGTTCCCCGGGACAGGGGAACGACGAGCAGTACTTC. Encoded protein: CASSSPGQGNDEQYF.

The J gene is TRBJ1-1, the V gene TRBV5-1, with 10 bases aligning to TRBD1. Germline CDR1 reads SGHRS; CDR2 reads YFSETQ. The ends lost 3 bases at V and 3 bases at J; junction bases unmatched: 11. The CDR3 contains 17 residues. The CDR3 DNA reads TGCGCCAGCAGCTCCGTCCCGGGACAGGGGCCGGACACTGAAGCTTTCTTT. Its translation: CASSSVPGQGPDTEAFF.

The sample holds a few counts of this clone. The J gene is TRBJ2-5, the V gene TRBV5-6; TRBD1 is a possible D gene (7 bases). The CDR3 is made up of 16 amino acids. Per germline, CDR1 SGHDT and CDR2 YYEEEE. V was trimmed by 0 bases and J by 4 bases, leaving 16 bases between them. CDR3 loop: CASSLGGGGERETQYF. As DNA, the CDR3 is TGTGCCAGCAGCTTGGGAGGAGGGGGCGAGAGAGAGACCCAGTACTTC.

The chain links TRBV27 to TRBJ1-1, with D hard to call. Germline V gene lookup returns CDR1 MNHEY and CDR2 SMNVEV (reference sequence). V lost 3 bases and J 0 bases, leaving 11 bases between the germline ends. The CDR3 totals 15 residues. The CDR3 region has the DNA TGTGCCAGCAGTTTGCGGGTCCAGGTGAACACTGAAGCTTTCTTT. Its translation: CASSLRVQVNTEAFF.

A single count supports this clone. The V call is TRBV6-6, the J call TRBJ1-2; D gene uncertain. The CDR3 loop spans 14 amino acids. V was trimmed by 6 bases and J by 5 bases, leaving 16 bases between them. In germline, CDR1 is MNHNY, CDR2 SVGAGI (reference sequence). As DNA, the CDR3 is TGTGCCAGCAGAACAGTATCACCATTATATGGCTACACCTTC. This sequence encodes CASRTVSPLYGYTF.

This clone was seen just once. V gene TRBV28 combines with J gene TRBJ2-2; D perhaps matches TRBD1 (6 bases). Germline V gives CDR1 MDHEN, CDR2 SYDVKM. The CDR3 is 14 residues long. Between the trimmed V and J ends, which lost 3 bases and 4 bases, there was a span of 9 bases. CDR3 DNA: TGTGCCAGCAGTTTCAGGGGTCGCACCGGGGAGCTGTTTTTT. Translated, it gives CASSFRGRTGELFF.

The chain's CDR3 is CASRKRGSYYEQYF. The CDR3 DNA follows: TGTGCCAGCAGGAAGCGGGGATCCTACTACGAGCAGTACTTC. The chain has TRBV28 and TRBJ2-7, with 7 nucleotides matching TRBD2. The V gene end was trimmed by 6 bases and the J gene end by 3 bases; junction bases not matched to a gene: 8. Per the germline V gene, CDR1 is MDHEN and CDR2 is SYDVKM. The CDR3 spans 14 residues.

V gene TRBV30 combines with J gene TRBJ1-5, with D perhaps TRBD1 (5 bases). V lost 3 bases, J lost 4 bases, and 19 bases lay in between. Germline-derived CDR1 and CDR2 are GTSNPN and SVGIG (reference sequence). This CDR3 contains 16 residues. In nucleotides, the CDR3 is TGTGCCTGGAGGGGTAAGGCAGGGCAAGGAAATCAGCCCCAGCATTTT. Translation gives CAWRGKAGQGNQPQHF.

This clone was seen a single time. The chain joins TRBV11-2 to TRBJ1-2, with D possibly TRBD1 on 5 matching bases. V lost 5 bases and J lost 1, with 8 bases in between. Germline V CDR1 and CDR2: SGHAT, FQNNGV. The CDR3 runs 13 residues. The CDR3, as DNA: TGTGCCAGCAGCCGACAGATTAACTATGGCTACACCTTC. Translated: CASSRQINYGYTF.